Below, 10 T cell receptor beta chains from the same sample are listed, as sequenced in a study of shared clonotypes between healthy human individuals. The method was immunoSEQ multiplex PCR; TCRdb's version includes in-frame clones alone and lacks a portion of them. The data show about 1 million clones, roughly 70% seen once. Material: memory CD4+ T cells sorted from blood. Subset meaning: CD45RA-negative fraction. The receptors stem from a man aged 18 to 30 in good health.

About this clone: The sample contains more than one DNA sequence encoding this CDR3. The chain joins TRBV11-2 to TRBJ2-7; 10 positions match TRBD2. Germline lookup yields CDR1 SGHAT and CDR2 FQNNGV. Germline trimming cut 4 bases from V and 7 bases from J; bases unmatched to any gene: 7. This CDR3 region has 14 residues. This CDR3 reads CASSSSGGAGEQYF. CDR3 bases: TGTGCCAGCAGCTCAAGCGGGGGGGCGGGAGAGCAGTACTTC.

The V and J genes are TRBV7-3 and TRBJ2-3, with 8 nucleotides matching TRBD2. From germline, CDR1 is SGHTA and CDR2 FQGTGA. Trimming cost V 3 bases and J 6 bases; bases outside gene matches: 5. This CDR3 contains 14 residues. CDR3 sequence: CASSFPGGADTQYF. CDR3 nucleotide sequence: TGTGCCAGCAGCTTCCCCGGGGGGGCGGATACGCAGTATTTT. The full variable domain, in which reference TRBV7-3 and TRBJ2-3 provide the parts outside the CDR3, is GAGVSQTPSNKVTEKGKYVELRCDPISGHTALYWYRQSLGQGPEFLIYFQGTGAADDSGLPNDRFFAVRPEGSVSTLKIQRTERGDSAVYLCASSFPGGADTQYFGPGTRLTVL.

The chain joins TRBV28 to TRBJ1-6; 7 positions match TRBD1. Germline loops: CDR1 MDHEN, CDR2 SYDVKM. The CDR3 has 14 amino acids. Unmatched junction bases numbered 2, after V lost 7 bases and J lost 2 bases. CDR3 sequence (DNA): TGTGCCAGCAAGGGGGCACCCTATAATTCACCCCTCCACTTT. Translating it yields CASKGAPYNSPLHF.

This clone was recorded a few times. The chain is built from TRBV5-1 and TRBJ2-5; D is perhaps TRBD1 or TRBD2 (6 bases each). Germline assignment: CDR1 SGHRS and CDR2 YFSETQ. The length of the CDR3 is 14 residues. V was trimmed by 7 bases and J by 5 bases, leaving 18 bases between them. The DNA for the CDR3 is TGCGCCAGCGGAGTCAGGGGAGGCGAGGAGACCCAGTACTTC. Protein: CASGVRGGEETQYF.

This CDR3 reads CASSLGQGRIGNQPQHF. CDR3 DNA: TGTGCCAGCAGTTTAGGCCAGGGTAGGATTGGCAATCAGCCCCAGCATTTT. V and J are TRBV28 and TRBJ1-5, with D tentatively TRBD1 (5 bases). Trimming left V 2 bases short and J 2 bases short, with 16 bases between. CDR3 length: 17 residues. CDR1 is MDHEN, CDR2 SYDVKM, per germline. Filled out from reference TRBV28 and TRBJ1-5, the complete variable domain reads DVKVTQSSRYLVKRTGEKVFLECVQDMDHENMFWYRQDPGLGLRLIYFSYDVKMKEKGDIPEGYSVSREKKERFSLILESASTNQTSMYLCASSLGQGRIGNQPQHFGDGTRLSIL.

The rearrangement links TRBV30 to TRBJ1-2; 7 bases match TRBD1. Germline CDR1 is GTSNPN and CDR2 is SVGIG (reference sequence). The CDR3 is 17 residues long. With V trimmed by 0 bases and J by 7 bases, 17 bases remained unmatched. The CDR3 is CAWSVETGIKRDGGYTF. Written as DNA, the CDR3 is TGTGCCTGGAGTGTAGAGACAGGGATTAAGCGGGATGGTGGCTACACCTTC. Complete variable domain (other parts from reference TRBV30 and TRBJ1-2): SQTIHQWPATLVQPVGSPLSLECTVEGTSNPNLYWYRQAAGRGLQLLFYSVGIGQISSEVPQNLSASRPQDRQFILSSKKLLLSDSGFYLCAWSVETGIKRDGGYTFGSGTRLTVV.

This CDR3 is CARPGLRSNQPQHF. CDR3 sequence (DNA): TGCGCCAGGCCGGGACTTCGAAGTAATCAGCCCCAGCATTTT. The chain employs TRBV5-1 and TRBJ1-5; D may be TRBD1 (5 bases). From germline, CDR1 is SGHRS and CDR2 YFSETQ. The V and J ends lost 8 bases and 4 bases respectively, with 16 bases between them. The CDR3 spans 14 residues. Full variable domain (outside the CDR3, taken from reference TRBV5-1 and TRBJ1-5): KAGVTQTPRYLIKTRGQQVTLSCSPISGHRSVSWYQQTPGQGLQFLFEYFSETQRNKGNFPGRFSGRQFSNSRSEMNVSTLELGDSALYLCARPGLRSNQPQHFGDGTRLSIL.

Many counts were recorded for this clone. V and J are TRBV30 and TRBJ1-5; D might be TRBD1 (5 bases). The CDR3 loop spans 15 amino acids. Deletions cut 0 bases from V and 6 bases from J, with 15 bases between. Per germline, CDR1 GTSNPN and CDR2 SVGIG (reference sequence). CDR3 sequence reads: CAWSVSREGSQPQHF. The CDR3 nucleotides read TGTGCCTGGAGTGTAAGCAGGGAGGGGAGTCAGCCCCAGCATTTT.

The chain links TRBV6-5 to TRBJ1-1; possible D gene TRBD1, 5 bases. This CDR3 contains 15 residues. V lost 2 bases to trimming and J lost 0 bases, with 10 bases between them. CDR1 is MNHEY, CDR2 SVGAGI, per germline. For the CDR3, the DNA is TGTGCCAGCAGTTACCAGAGACAGATGAACACTGAAGCTTTCTTT. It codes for CASSYQRQMNTEAFF.

CDR3 coding DNA: TGTGCCAGCAGTGAAGCGCGGAGACCGGGAGAAGGATTCTACGAGCAGTACTTC. Protein sequence: CASSEARRPGEGFYEQYF. The chain couples TRBV6-1 to TRBJ2-7; possibly TRBD2 for D (6 bases). The germline V gene encodes CDR1 MNHNS and CDR2 SASEGT. This CDR3 has 18 residues. Trimming removed 0 bases from V and 3 bases from J, with 21 bases in between.